Listed below are T cell receptor beta chains from one sample, sequenced in a study of blood T cell repertoires in COVID-19. The repertoire was sequenced with immunoSEQ multiplex PCR; TCRdb's copy has only in-frame clones and lacks some. Among 200,000 to 250,000 clones listed, around 82% were seen once. The sequenced sample was PBMCs or T cells enriched from blood (not recorded which). All receptors come from a woman between 40 and 50 years old with acute COVID-19. The CDR3 runs from the conserved cysteine through the conserved F or W. D genes are given only for firm matches. Expanded clones are given a class, and other clones once, few, many or no size at all.

>TRBD1|TRBJ2-5|once|TRBV19
CASSIDGDRGQQETQYF
TGTGCCAGTAGTATAGATGGGGACAGGGGCCAGCAAGAGACCCAGTACTTC
>TRBD1|TRBJ2-1|NA|TRBV27
CASSLLDRDNEQFF
TGTGCCAGCAGCCTTCTGGACAGGGACAATGAGCAGTTCTTC
>TRBD1|TRBJ2-7|NA|TRBV6-2/TRBV6-3
CASSYRGTVYEQYF
TGTGCCAGCAGTTACCGAGGGACAGTTTACGAGCAGTACTTC
>TRBD1|TRBJ1-5|NA|TRBV18
CASSTTGTGNQPQHF
TGTGCCAGCTCAACAACCGGGACAGGGAACCAGCCCCAGCATTTT
>NA|TRBJ2-3|NA|TRBV7-3
CASSLTGGFSTDTQYF
TGTGCCAGCAGCTTAACCGGAGGGTTTAGCACAGATACGCAGTATTTT
>NA|TRBJ1-2|NA|TRBV19
CASTAGGTTYGYTF
TGTGCCAGTACCGCCGGAGGCACAACCTATGGCTACACCTTC
>NA|TRBJ2-1|NA|TRBV5-1
CASSLGFGVGLRSNSYNEQFF
TGCGCCAGCAGCTTGGGATTCGGGGTCGGGCTCCGCTCCAATTCCTACAATGAGCAGTTCTTC
>NA|TRBJ1-1|NA|TRBV12-3/TRBV12-4
CASSLTAQAFF
TGTGCCAGCAGTTTGACAGCCCAAGCTTTCTTT
>NA|TRBJ1-6|NA|TRBV6-1
CASSEVPPGGANSPLHF
TGTGCCAGCAGTGAAGTACCACCCGGGGGGGCTAATTCACCCCTCCACTTT
>NA|TRBJ1-5|NA|TRBV28
CASSFSGDSQPQHF
TGTGCCAGCAGTTTCTCGGGAGATAGTCAGCCCCAGCATTTT
>NA|TRBJ2-3|NA|TRBV6-2/TRBV6-3
CASSYMSPGRSNTQYF
TGTGCCAGCAGTTATATGTCGCCAGGGAGGAGCAATACGCAGTATTTT
>TRBD1|TRBJ2-7|NA|TRBV19
CASSPSKTGDHEQYF
TGTGCCAGTAGTCCTTCCAAGACAGGGGACCACGAGCAGTACTTC
>NA|TRBJ1-4|once|TRBV7-2
CASRLTPGATNEKLFF
TGTGCCAGCAGGCTAACCCCAGGTGCAACTAATGAAAAACTGTTTTTT
>NA|TRBJ2-5|NA|TRBV5-1
CASSEDSQQTQYF
TGCGCCAGCAGCGAGGACTCCCAACAGACCCAGTACTTC
>NA|TRBJ2-2|NA|TRBV24-1
CATSDRDLKLFF
TGTGCCACCAGTGACAGGGATCTTAAGCTGTTTTTT
>TRBD2|TRBJ2-1|NA|TRBV29-1
CSVDPGGPNEQFF
TGCAGCGTTGACCCGGGGGGGCCAAATGAGCAGTTCTTC
>NA|TRBJ1-1|NA|TRBV5-4
CASSMDRVNTEAFF
TGTGCCAGCAGCATGGACCGAGTGAACACTGAAGCTTTCTTT
>NA|TRBJ2-3|NA|TRBV21-1
CASSKVAGVGVVGTDTQYF
TGTGCCAGCAGCAAAGTTGCGGGGGTCGGGGTCGTAGGCACAGATACGCAGTATTTT
>TRBD1|TRBJ1-1|once|TRBV7-9
CASSSRQGGTEAFF
TGTGCCAGCAGTTCTCGACAGGGCGGCACTGAAGCTTTCTTT
>NA|TRBJ1-2|NA|TRBV14
CASSQDLYGAGAYGYTF
TGTGCCAGCAGCCAAGATCTGTACGGAGCAGGGGCCTATGGCTACACCTTC
>TRBD1|TRBJ1-2|NA|TRBV7-2
CASSSRTGGGGGYTF
TGTGCCAGCAGCTCTCGGACAGGGGGCGGAGGTGGCTACACCTTC
>NA|TRBJ1-3|NA|TRBV12-1
CASSWTGSSGNTIYF
TGTGCCAGCAGCTGGACAGGTAGCTCTGGAAACACCATATATTTT
>NA|TRBJ1-2|NA|TRBV10-3
CAIEGGNYGYTF
TGTGCCATAGAAGGGGGTAACTATGGCTACACCTTC
>TRBD1|TRBJ1-5|NA|TRBV6-2/TRBV6-3
CASSYPGGFGQPQHF
TGTGCCAGCAGTTATCCAGGGGGCTTTGGGCAGCCCCAGCATTTT
>NA|TRBJ2-3|NA|TRBV5-8
CATHRRGTDTQYF
TGTGCCACCCATCGGAGAGGCACAGATACGCAGTATTTT
>NA|TRBJ1-5|NA|TRBV6-1
CASSEASGGELNQPQHF
TGTGCCAGCAGTGAAGCGAGCGGGGGAGAACTCAATCAGCCCCAGCATTTT
>NA|TRBJ1-2|NA|TRBV12-3/TRBV12-4
CASSFQGIYGYTF
TGTGCCAGCAGTTTCCAGGGGATCTATGGCTACACCTTC
>NA|TRBJ2-2|NA|TRBV5-1
CASSLELVGDTGELFF
TGCGCCAGCAGCTTGGAATTAGTCGGGGACACCGGGGAGCTGTTTTTT
>TRBD1|TRBJ1-5|few|TRBV9
CASSVTGGGQPQHF
TGTGCCAGCAGCGTTACAGGGGGAGGTCAGCCCCAGCATTTT
>NA|TRBJ1-1|NA|TRBV29-1
CSVGWWGAEAFF
TGCAGCGTTGGTTGGTGGGGGGCTGAAGCTTTCTTT
>NA|TRBJ1-2|NA|TRBV5-1
CASSHDRQSFPSYGYTF
TGCGCCAGCAGCCACGACAGGCAGTCCTTCCCGAGCTATGGCTACACCTTC